Listed here are 32 T cell receptor beta chains from one sample, sequenced in a study of CD8 T cells in Susac syndrome. Random-hexamer reverse transcription was applied to 0.5 to 1 ug RNA. A single record per CDR3 protein comes from TCRdb applying MiXCR to the immunoSEQ multiplex PCR reads. The sample lists some 170,000 distinct CDR3 sequences; approximately 94% were seen once. The sample taken for sequencing was CD4+ T cells from PBMCs. The receptors derive from a human donor with multiple sclerosis.

The V call is TRBV30, the J call TRBJ1-4; D might be TRBD1 (5 bases). The V and J ends lost 2 bases and 8 bases respectively, with 18 bases between them. Per the germline V gene, CDR1 is GTSNPN and CDR2 is SVGIG (reference sequence). CDR3 size: 15 residues. The CDR3 nucleotides read TGTGCCTGGAGTCCATCGACAGTAGTTCTAGAAAAACTGTTTTTT. Its translation is CAWSPSTVVLEKLFF.

This clonotype is a singleton in its sample. The chain has TRBV23-1 and TRBJ2-7, with D perhaps matching TRBD1 or TRBD2 (5 bases each). TRBV23-1 is known as an ORF, though its function is uncertain. V was cut by 3 bases and J by 0 bases, with 15 bases left in between. CDR3 length: 16 residues. The CDR3 loop reads CASSHLWDQSSYEQYF. For the CDR3, the DNA is TGCGCCAGCAGTCATCTGTGGGACCAAAGCTCCTACGAGCAGTACTTC.

V usage is TRBV10-3 and J usage is TRBJ2-7; unclear D gene. V lost 2 bases and J lost 5, with 7 bases in between. Per the germline V gene, CDR1 is ENHRY and CDR2 is SYGVKD. This CDR3 is 12 amino acids long. For the CDR3, the DNA is TGTGCCATCAGTGAGGGCGACAACGAGCAGTACTTC. Translated: CAISEGDNEQYF.

The chain is built from TRBV3-1 and TRBJ2-5; 7 positions agree with TRBD2. V shed 0 bases, J shed 6 bases, and the junction held 7 bases outside the gene matches. The CDR3 is made up of 15 amino acids. CDR1 and CDR2 from the germline V gene are LGHDT and YNNKEL (reference sequence). The CDR3 DNA sequence: TGTGCCAGCAGCCAAGAAGCGGGAAACGGAAAGACCCAGTACTTC. It translates to CASSQEAGNGKTQYF.

J is TRBJ2-5 and V is TRBV5-1, with D hard to call. Between the trimmed V and J ends, which lost 1 base and 5 bases, there was a span of 6 bases. This CDR3 has 12 amino acids. Per the germline V gene, CDR1 is SGHRS and CDR2 is YFSETQ. CDR3 DNA: TGCGCCAGCAGCTTGAGTATGGAGACCCAGTACTTC. Translation gives CASSLSMETQYF. Looking up the rest from reference TRBV5-1 and TRBJ2-5 gives the full variable domain: KAGVTQTPRYLIKTRGQQVTLSCSPISGHRSVSWYQQTPGQGLQFLFEYFSETQRNKGNFPGRFSGRQFSNSRSEMNVSTLELGDSALYLCASSLSMETQYFGPGTRLLVL.

The chain uses TRBV7-6 and TRBJ1-1; no clear D. Trimming cost V 4 bases and J 1 base, with 10 bases left between them. The CDR3 spans 14 residues. CDR1 is SGHVS, CDR2 FNYEAQ, per germline. CDR3 sequence (DNA): TGTGCCAGCAGCTCCCAAGGGAGGAACACTGAAGCTTTCTTT. This translates into CASSSQGRNTEAFF.

On this clonotype itself: The junction shows a germline mismatch at one end, possibly a read error. The J gene is TRBJ1-5, the V gene TRBV30; 7 bases agree with TRBD1. The CDR3 has 14 amino acids. The V gene's germline CDR1 is GTSNPN and CDR2 SVGIG (reference sequence). CDR3 loop: CAWNLRGGNQPQHF. CDR3 coding DNA: TGTGCCTGGAACCTTAGAGGGGGCAACCAGCCCCAGCATTTT. The full variable domain, its missing parts supplied by reference TRBV30 and TRBJ1-5, is SQTIHQWPATLVQPVGSPLSLECTVEGTSNPNLYWYRQAAGRGLQLLFYSVGIGQISSEVPQNLSASRPQDRQFILSSKKLLLSDSGFYLCAWNLRGGNQPQHFGDGTRLSIL.

This clonotype appeared a single time. The gene calls are TRBV30 and TRBJ1-2; D unresolved. CDR1 is GTSNPN, CDR2 SVGIG, per germline (reference sequence). Trimming cost V 4 bases and J 2 bases, with 8 bases left between them. This CDR3 has 12 residues. CDR3 amino acids: CAWTVGNYGYTF. The CDR3 DNA reads as TGTGCCTGGACCGTGGGAAACTATGGCTACACCTTC.

The chain combines TRBV20-1 with TRBJ1-4; D may be TRBD1 (5 bases). This CDR3 contains 11 residues. The germline gives CDR1 DFQATT, CDR2 SNEGSKA (reference sequence). Trimming took 7 bases from V and 8 from J, leaving 11 bases between them. The CDR3 nucleotides read TGCAGTGGGGGGTACGGCGAAAAACTGTTTTTT. This encodes CSGGYGEKLFF.

V and J are TRBV7-2 and TRBJ2-7; 13 bases map to TRBD2. CDR1 and CDR2 from the germline V gene are SGHTA and FQGNSA. This CDR3 comprises 15 residues. V lost 3 bases and J lost 4; bases outside the gene matches: 3. The CDR3, as DNA: TGTGCCAGCAGCTTTCAGGGACTAGCGGGGTACGAGCAGTACTTC. It encodes CASSFQGLAGYEQYF.

This clonotype came up a few times. V usage is TRBV3-1 and J usage is TRBJ1-3; D is ambiguous. From germline, CDR1 is LGHDT and CDR2 YNNKEL (reference sequence). Trimming cost V 3 bases and J 0 bases, with 3 bases left between them. The CDR3 sequence is 13 residues long. The CDR3 DNA reads TGTGCCAGCAGCCAGGCCTCTGGAAACACCATATATTTT. Protein: CASSQASGNTIYF.

The genes are TRBV20-1 and TRBJ2-7; no definite D call. The length of the CDR3 is 12 residues. Germline V lookup: CDR1 DFQATT, CDR2 SNEGSKA (reference sequence). V dropped 5 bases and J dropped 5 bases, with 13 bases sitting between them. This CDR3 is CSAPDIGDEQYF. The CDR3 coding sequence is TGCAGTGCTCCCGACATTGGGGACGAGCAGTACTTC.

This chain uses TRBV4-1 with TRBJ2-2; TRBD1 might be the D (6 bases). The germline V gene encodes CDR1 MGHRA and CDR2 YSYEKL. The V end lost 3 bases, the J end lost 8 bases, and 10 bases lay between the germline ends. The CDR3 has 13 residues. CDR3 nucleotides: TGCGCCAGCAGCCAGGCTGGACAGGGGGAGCTGTTTTTT. It is translated as CASSQAGQGELFF.

The V and J genes are TRBV5-1 and TRBJ2-1; 8 bases match TRBD2. After removal of 4 bases from V and 8 bases from J, the junction contained 11 bases not matched to a gene. The CDR3 extends over 15 amino acids. Germline V gene data show CDR1 as SGHRS and CDR2 as YFSETQ. The CDR3 sequence: CASSHAREGVHEQFF. DNA for the CDR3: TGCGCCAGCAGCCACGCCCGGGAGGGTGTCCATGAGCAGTTCTTC.

V usage is TRBV11-2 and J usage is TRBJ2-6, with 8 bases matching TRBD1. CDR1 SGHAT and CDR2 FQNNGV come from the germline V gene. CDR3 length: 21 amino acids. Trimming removed 2 bases from V and 2 bases from J; junction bases left unmatched: 17. The CDR3 DNA reads TGTGCCAGCAGCTTATTACGGCCGCTGACAGGGGATATTCCTGGGGCCAACGTCCTGACTTTC. Translation: CASSLLRPLTGDIPGANVLTF.

The CDR3 region is CASSLGAREQFF. DNA of the CDR3: TGTGCCAGCAGTTTAGGGGCAAGAGAGCAGTTCTTC. The chain is built from TRBV28 and TRBJ2-1, with D tentatively TRBD1 (5 bases). Germline V gene sequence: CDR1 MDHEN, CDR2 SYDVKM. The CDR3 has 12 amino acids. Deletions cut 2 bases from V and 10 bases from J, with 9 bases between.

This chain joins TRBV4-1 and TRBJ2-7; the D is unclear. V dropped 0 bases and J dropped 12 bases, with 9 bases sitting between them. The CDR3 extends over 11 amino acids. Germline CDR1 MGHRA, CDR2 YSYEKL. The CDR3 DNA reads TGCGCCAGCAGCCAAGATGGGCGACGGTACTTC. This translates into CASSQDGRRYF.

The genes are TRBV11-2 and TRBJ2-5; D tentatively reads TRBD1 or TRBD2 (5 bases each). Trimming removed 7 bases from V and 5 bases from J, with 17 bases in between. Germline assignment: CDR1 SGHAT and CDR2 FQNNGV. This CDR3 comprises 14 residues. The CDR3 protein is CASNLGDFGETQYF. In nucleotides, the CDR3 is TGTGCCAGCAACCTGGGGGATTTCGGGGAGACCCAGTACTTC. Full variable domain (remainder filled in from reference TRBV11-2 and TRBJ2-5): EAGVAQSPRYKIIEKRQSVAFWCNPISGHATLYWYQQILGQGPKLLIQFQNNGVVDDSQLPKDRFSAERLKGVDSTLKIQPAKLEDSAVYLCASNLGDFGETQYFGPGTRLLVL.

This clonotype was counted a single time. The DNA of the CDR3 is TGTGCCAGCAGAGACCCGCAGGGGGCCAATCAGCCCCAGCATTTT. This encodes CASRDPQGANQPQHF. The gene calls are TRBV6-6 and TRBJ1-5; 8 nucleotides agree with TRBD1. With 6 bases clipped from V and 3 bases from J, the junction kept 7 bases outside the gene matches. This CDR3 region has 15 residues. Germline V lookup: CDR1 MNHNY, CDR2 SVGAGI (reference sequence).

The chain uses TRBV30 and TRBJ1-2; D is ambiguous. Germline V gene sequence: CDR1 GTSNPN, CDR2 SVGIG (reference sequence). There are 13 residues in the CDR3. Trimming left V 1 base short and J 6 bases short, with 12 bases between. The CDR3 DNA reads TGTGCCTGGAGTGGCGGGCGGAATGATGGCTACACCTTC. Amino acids: CAWSGGRNDGYTF.

This clonotype was seen once. The V gene is TRBV6-5, the J gene TRBJ1-3; no reliable D call. This CDR3 is 16 amino acids long. The V end lost 1 base, the J end lost 0 bases, and 10 bases lay between the germline ends. The germline gives CDR1 MNHEY, CDR2 SVGAGI. The CDR3 loop is CASSYFPIRSGNTIYF. CDR3 nucleotide sequence: TGTGCCAGCAGTTACTTCCCCATACGCTCTGGAAACACCATATATTTT.

The rearrangement links TRBV12-3 or TRBV12-4 to TRBJ2-7; 8 bases are a match to TRBD2. After removal of 3 bases from V and 2 bases from J, the junction contained 6 bases not matched to a gene. The CDR3 has 15 amino acids. CDR3 sequence: CASSFQGGGTYEQYF. DNA for the CDR3: TGTGCCAGCAGTTTCCAGGGCGGGGGGACCTACGAGCAGTACTTC.

This clonotype came up once. The V and J genes are TRBV29-1 and TRBJ2-1; D possibly corresponds to TRBD1 (5 bases). The germline V gene encodes CDR1 SQVTM and CDR2 ANQGSEA. This CDR3 contains 15 residues. V shed 5 bases and J shed 0 bases, with 14 bases lying between them. CDR3 sequence (DNA): TGCAGCGTTTGGGGTACAGGAGACTCCTACAATGAGCAGTTCTTC. Its translation: CSVWGTGDSYNEQFF.

The CDR3 loop is CASSVGGLAGEQYF. CDR3 DNA: TGTGCCAGCAGCGTAGGGGGACTAGCGGGCGAGCAGTACTTC. The chain is built from TRBV9 and TRBJ2-7, with 12 positions matching TRBD2. CDR3 length: 14 residues. The germline CDR1 and CDR2 sequences are SGDLS and YYNGEE. The trim removed 0 bases at V and 6 bases at J, leaving 1 base unmatched.

The chain links TRBV6-6 to TRBJ1-3, with D hard to call. The CDR3 runs 12 residues. Trimming removed 7 bases at V and 7 bases at J, with 11 bases between. Germline lookup yields CDR1 MNHNY and CDR2 SVGAGI (reference sequence). This chain's CDR3 is CASTKLGNTIYF. The CDR3 DNA is TGTGCCAGCACCAAGCTGGGGAACACCATATATTTT.

This chain uses TRBV7-9 with TRBJ2-7; no clear D gene. V lost 5 bases to trimming and J lost 3 bases, with 14 bases between them. CDR1 and CDR2 (germline): SEHNR, FQNEAQ (reference sequence). This CDR3 spans 14 amino acids. Here the CDR3 DNA reads TGTGCCAGCAGCCCCCGAACTGATAGCTACGAGCAGTACTTC. This gives the protein CASSPRTDSYEQYF. The full variable domain, rest sourced from reference TRBV7-9 and TRBJ2-7, is DTGVSQNPRHKITKRGQNVTFRCDPISEHNRLYWYRQTLGQGPEFLTYFQNEAQLEKSRLLSDRFSAERPKGSFSTLEIQRTEQGDSAMYLCASSPRTDSYEQYFGPGTRLTVT.

The genes are TRBV6-4 and TRBJ2-3; 8 positions match TRBD1. CDR3 size: 13 residues. Germline-derived CDR1 and CDR2 are MRHNA and SNTAGT. Unmatched junction bases numbered 7, after V lost 11 bases and J lost 3 bases. The CDR3: CARTGSWTDTQYF. CDR3 DNA: TGTGCCCGGACAGGGTCCTGGACAGATACGCAGTATTTT.

The chain links TRBV25-1 to TRBJ1-5, with D perhaps matching TRBD1 (6 bases). From germline, CDR1 is MGHDK and CDR2 SYGVNS. This CDR3 is 15 amino acids long. Trimming took 2 bases from V and 2 from J, leaving 10 bases between them. The CDR3 spells CASSEAGVGNQPQHF. CDR3 DNA: TGTGCCAGCAGTGAAGCAGGGGTCGGCAATCAGCCCCAGCATTTT.

V and J are TRBV4-2 and TRBJ2-6; D call uncertain. Germline CDR1 and CDR2: LGHNA and YNFKEQ. This CDR3 comprises 15 residues. The V gene lost 4 bases and the J gene lost 0 bases, with 7 bases spanning the gap. The DNA for the CDR3 is TGTGCCAGCAGCCCAGGCCACTCTGGGGCCAACGTCCTGACTTTC. It encodes CASSPGHSGANVLTF.

This sequence joins TRBV18 and TRBJ1-2; TRBD1 matches 12 bases. In germline, CDR1 is KGHSH, CDR2 LQKENI. Trimming took 3 bases from V and 8 from J; bases not matched to a gene: 7. The CDR3 has 15 residues. CDR3 sequence reads: CASSPSGQGAQGYTF. CDR3 nucleotide sequence: TGTGCCAGCTCACCGTCGGGACAGGGGGCGCAAGGCTACACCTTC.

The chain has TRBV29-1 and TRBJ2-4, with D possibly matching TRBD1 (7 bases). Trimming shortened V by 6 bases and J by 7 bases, and 19 bases separated the two germline ends. Germline CDR1 reads SQVTM; CDR2 reads ANQGSEA. The CDR3 loop spans 14 amino acids. DNA for the CDR3: TGCAGCGTGGACGGGACAGCGGGCTCTAACATTCAGTACTTC. It is translated as CSVDGTAGSNIQYF.

This clonotype was seen only once. The chain joins TRBV7-9 to TRBJ2-7, with 7 nucleotides matching TRBD2. CDR3 size: 14 residues. Trimming took 1 base from V and 8 from J; bases not matched to a gene: 8. Germline-derived CDR1 and CDR2 are SEHNR and FQNEAQ (reference sequence). CDR3 nucleotide sequence: TGTGCCAGCAGCTTAGGAAGCGGGATAGAGAAGCAGTACTTC. Its translation is CASSLGSGIEKQYF.